Shown below are 8 T cell receptor beta chains from a single sample sequenced in a study of T cells after posttransplantation cyclophosphamide. Sequencing was performed with immunoSEQ multiplex PCR; in TCRdb, only in-frame clones are kept and a portion is missing. Of roughly 70,000 clones listed, around 95% are singletons. Sample: PBMCs. The receptors were gathered from a woman aged 25-40 years in good health and a related stem cell transplant donor.

This clone was seen a single time. This chain connects TRBV5-4 to TRBJ1-1; 7 bases are a match to TRBD1. The germline V gene has CDR1 SGHNT and CDR2 YYREEE (reference sequence). Losses at the gene ends were 4 bases for V and 1 base for J; bases not matched to a gene: 7. The CDR3 has 15 amino acids. This chain's CDR3 is CASSRRDRPNTEAFF. For the CDR3, the DNA is TGTGCCAGCAGCCGAAGGGACAGACCGAACACTGAAGCTTTCTTT.

The chain links TRBV7-2 to TRBJ1-2; 8 bases align to TRBD1. Trimming removed 5 bases from V and 5 bases from J; junction bases left unmatched: 10. The CDR3 loop spans 15 amino acids. The germline V gene encodes CDR1 SGHTA and CDR2 FQGNSA. CDR3 DNA sequence: TGTGCCAGCAGCCTAATGACAGGGGCCGATTATGGCTACACCTTC. Translation gives CASSLMTGADYGYTF. Using reference TRBV7-2 and TRBJ1-2 for the parts outside the CDR3, the full variable domain is GAGVSQSPSNKVTEKGKDVELRCDPISGHTALYWYRQSLGQGLEFLIYFQGNSAPDKSGLPSDRFSAERTGGSVSTLTIQRTQQEDSAVYLCASSLMTGADYGYTFGSGTRLTVV.

This chain links TRBV2 with TRBJ1-6, with TRBD1 identical over 8 bases. CDR1 is SNHLY, CDR2 FYNNEI, per germline. V shed 8 bases and J 10 bases; nucleotides not matched to a gene: 13. This CDR3 comprises 15 residues. CDR3 DNA sequence: TGTGCCAGCGTCCCAGGGGCAGGGGGCAAATCACCCCTCCACTTT. Amino acids: CASVPGAGGKSPLHF.

The chain joins TRBV2 to TRBJ1-6, with TRBD1 matching over 7 bases. With 4 bases clipped from V and 9 bases from J, the junction kept 9 bases outside the gene matches. The CDR3 has 15 amino acids. CDR1 and CDR2 (germline): SNHLY, FYNNEI. Here the CDR3 reads CASSALGQRGSPLHF. The CDR3 DNA reads as TGTGCCAGCAGTGCGCTGGGACAGCGCGGTTCACCCCTCCACTTT.

The chain employs TRBV5-4 and TRBJ1-2, with D possibly matching TRBD1 (6 bases). This CDR3 is 16 amino acids long. V shed 2 bases and J shed 7 bases, with 21 bases lying between them. From germline, CDR1 is SGHNT and CDR2 YYREEE (reference sequence). The CDR3 is CASSLDRINFSGGYTF. The CDR3 DNA reads as TGTGCCAGCAGCTTAGACAGGATAAATTTTAGCGGTGGCTACACCTTC.

The chain joins TRBV4-1 to TRBJ2-5; tentatively, D is TRBD1 (6 bases). The CDR3 length is 15 residues. Germline loops: CDR1 MGHRA, CDR2 YSYEKL. Trimming took off 6 bases at V and 5 bases at J, with 19 bases between the two ends. CDR3 sequence: CASRPDRKRDETQYF. The CDR3, as DNA: TGCGCCAGCAGACCCGACAGGAAAAGGGACGAGACCCAGTACTTC.

This chain uses TRBV2 with TRBJ2-7; the match to TRBD2 covers 9 bases. CDR1 SNHLY and CDR2 FYNNEI come from the germline V gene. After removal of 7 bases from V and 2 bases from J, the junction contained 9 bases not matched to a gene. The CDR3 covers 15 residues. This CDR3 reads CASKTRSGGPYEQYF. The CDR3 region has the DNA TGTGCCAGCAAAACAAGGAGCGGGGGGCCCTACGAGCAGTACTTC.

The V gene is TRBV7-2, the J gene TRBJ1-1; D ambiguous. CDR3 size: 16 residues. V lost 5 bases and J lost 1, with 17 bases in between. Germline CDR1 is SGHTA and CDR2 is FQGNSA. CDR3 region: CASSPLSSVGNTEAFF. The CDR3 region has the DNA TGTGCCAGCAGCCCCTTATCATCAGTGGGGAACACTGAAGCTTTCTTT.